One sample yielded the 3 T cell receptor beta chains listed below, sequenced in a study of CD8 T cells in Susac syndrome. Reverse transcription used about 0.45 to 1 ug RNA and random hexamers. TCRdb analysed the immunoSEQ multiplex PCR reads with MiXCR anew, one entry per CDR3 protein. The table has 100,000 to 150,000 distinct CDR3 sequences, over 85% seen once. The specimen was CD8+ T cells from PBMCs. The receptors shown here come from a human donor with Susac syndrome.

This chain uses TRBV18 with TRBJ2-7; the D gene is possibly TRBD1 (5 bases). From germline, CDR1 is KGHSH and CDR2 LQKENI. V lost 3 bases to trimming and J lost 1 base, with 10 bases between them. The CDR3 loop spans 14 amino acids. The CDR3 loop is CASSPADRSYEQYF. The CDR3 DNA follows: TGTGCCAGCTCACCCGCCGACAGATCCTACGAGCAGTACTTC.

The chain combines TRBV15 with TRBJ1-1, with D perhaps matching TRBD1 (5 bases). The germline CDR1 and CDR2 sequences are LNHNV and YYDKDF (reference sequence). The CDR3 runs 15 residues. The V end was cut by 0 bases, the J end by 5 bases, with 13 bases between. The CDR3 coding sequence is TGTGCCACCAGCAGAGATCTGCAGGGCGGAACTGAAGCTTTCTTT. It specifies CATSRDLQGGTEAFF.

The table lists this clonotype with a count of one. The rearrangement links TRBV12-3 or TRBV12-4 to TRBJ2-1, with 8 bases aligning to TRBD2. The CDR3 runs to 14 residues. Trimming at V came to 3 bases and at J to 10 bases, leaving 8 bases not matched to a gene. The CDR3 region is CASSFAGGSAEQFF. CDR3 coding DNA: TGTGCCAGCAGTTTCGCGGGGGGTTCGGCCGAGCAGTTCTTC.